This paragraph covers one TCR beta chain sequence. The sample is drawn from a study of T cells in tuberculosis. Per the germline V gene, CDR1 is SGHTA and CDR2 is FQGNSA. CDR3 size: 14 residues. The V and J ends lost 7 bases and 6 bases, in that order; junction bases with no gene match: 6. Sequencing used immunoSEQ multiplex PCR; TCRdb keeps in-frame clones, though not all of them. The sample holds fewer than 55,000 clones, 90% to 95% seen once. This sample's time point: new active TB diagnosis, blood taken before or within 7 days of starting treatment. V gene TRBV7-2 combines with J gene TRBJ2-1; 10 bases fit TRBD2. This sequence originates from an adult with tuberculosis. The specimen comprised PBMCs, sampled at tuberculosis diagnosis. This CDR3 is CASTNSGRSNEQFF. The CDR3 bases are TGTGCCAGCACAAATAGCGGGAGGAGCAATGAGCAGTTCTTC.